These 16 T cell receptor beta chains were sequenced from one sample in a study of CXCR3-negative and CXCR3-positive naive CD8 T cells (dated by TCRdb to the late 2010s). No cognate antigen is known for these TCRs. The paper's findings and limits, for the study overall: TRB CDR3s from CXCR3-positive naive cells showed higher hydrophobicity (lower Kidera factor 4), lower energy, and higher strength and volume indices than CXCR3-negative naive cells.

TCRdb lists the instrument as NextSeq 550. The Human TCR Profiling Kit (MiLaboratory) was used to prepare UMI-labeled 5' RACE TRB cDNA libraries. Each entry corresponds to one CDR3 protein sequence from reads that TCRdb reprocessed, and DNA is not given. The table for this sample records some 130,000 distinct CDR3 sequences. The leading ten clones occupy about 0.37% of the sample. The material sequenced was naive CXCR3+ CD8+ T cells from blood. The intended sense of this specimen's cell subset or site label: CD45RO-CCR7+CD27+CD95- naive CD8+ T cells expressing CXCR3 (TNR3+). Every receptor here comes from a human donor in good health. Some clones in this sample may be carry-over from other donors' samples.

The chain carries TRBV7-2 and TRBJ2-5; absent DNA, TCRdb's TRBD2 call cannot be checked. In germline, CDR1 is SGHTA, CDR2 FQGNSA. The CDR3 runs 17 residues. The CDR3 loop is CASSPSKAGGLQETQYF.

The chain carries TRBV9 and TRBJ1-5; TCRdb designates TRBD1, a call that cannot be tested without DNA. Germline CDR1 SGDLS, CDR2 YYNGEE. The CDR3 loop spans 15 amino acids. The CDR3 here is CASSAGQNYNQPQHF.

CDR3 region: CSAASGPSYNEQFF. This chain uses TRBV20-1 with TRBJ2-1; without DNA, the TCRdb call of TRBD2 cannot be checked. Germline-derived CDR1 and CDR2 are DFQATT and SNEGSKA (reference sequence). The CDR3 spans 14 residues.

This sequence joins TRBV4-2 and TRBJ1-2. Germline loops: CDR1 LGHNA, CDR2 YNFKEQ. There are 13 residues in the CDR3. The CDR3 spells CASSFDPVRGYTF.

The J gene is TRBJ1-2, the V gene TRBV6-6; TCRdb lists TRBD1, though no DNA is available to test this call. The CDR3 covers 17 residues. The germline V gene has CDR1 MNHNY and CDR2 SVGAGI (reference sequence). CDR3 sequence reads: CASSALAPGGNMYGYTF.

The V and J genes are TRBV6-5 and TRBJ2-1; checking the TCRdb D call of TRBD1 is not possible without DNA. The CDR3 length is 14 residues. From germline, CDR1 is MNHEY and CDR2 SVGAGI. The CDR3 loop is CASGLRADVDEQFF.

The chain couples TRBV7-7 to TRBJ2-5; no DNA is available, so the TRBD2 call from TCRdb remains unchecked. The germline gives CDR1 SSHAT, CDR2 FNYEAQ (reference sequence). This CDR3 has 13 residues. The CDR3 sequence is CASSSQRGETQYF.

This sequence joins TRBV4-1 and TRBJ2-1; there is no DNA to check the TCRdb D call of TRBD1. CDR3 length: 17 amino acids. In germline, CDR1 is MGHRA, CDR2 YSYEKL. The CDR3 reads CASSQVGGTQSVNEQFF.

The chain is built from TRBV3-1 and TRBJ2-5; TCRdb's assignment of TRBD1 cannot be checked, as there is no DNA. The germline CDR1 and CDR2 sequences are LGHDT and YNNKEL (reference sequence). This CDR3 spans 11 amino acids. CDR3 region: CASSLGKTQYF.

The chain uses TRBV29-1 and TRBJ1-4. CDR1 SQVTM and CDR2 ANQGSEA come from the germline V gene. The length of the CDR3 is 13 residues. This chain's CDR3 is CSAGFSPNEKLFF.

This sequence joins TRBV27 and TRBJ1-5. Germline V gene lookup returns CDR1 MNHEY and CDR2 SMNVEV (reference sequence). This CDR3 is 13 amino acids long. The CDR3 region is CASSLGWNQPQHF.

The rearrangement uses TRBV12-3 or TRBV12-4 and TRBJ2-1; checking the TCRdb D call of TRBD1 is not possible without DNA. The CDR3 runs to 15 residues. This CDR3 is CASSFPGGLYNEQFF.

The CDR3 reads CASRGLLYNEQFF. The chain combines TRBV28 with TRBJ2-1; TCRdb's D gene call, TRBD2, goes unchecked for lack of DNA. The V gene's germline CDR1 is MDHEN and CDR2 SYDVKM. The CDR3 covers 13 residues.

The gene calls are TRBV29-1 and TRBJ2-1. The CDR3 consists of 11 residues. Looked up from germline, CDR1 is SQVTM and CDR2 is ANQGSEA. The CDR3: CSVVEGPAQFF.

The chain links TRBV19 to TRBJ2-3; the D call of TRBD2 rests on TCRdb alone, since no DNA is present to check it. The germline gives CDR1 LNHDA, CDR2 SQIVND (reference sequence). The CDR3 totals 18 residues. This chain's CDR3 is CASSIDRLAGDLTDTQYF.

The CDR3 here is CSDQTSFETQYF. This chain joins TRBV29-1 and TRBJ2-5; with no DNA, the TCRdb D assignment of TRBD2 cannot be verified. This CDR3 spans 12 amino acids. Looked up from germline, CDR1 is SQVTM and CDR2 is ANQGSEA. Full variable domain (missing parts from reference TRBV29-1 and TRBJ2-5): SAVISQKPSRDICQRGTSLTIQCQVDSQVTMMFWYRQQPGQSLTLIATANQGSEATYESGFVIDKFPISRPNLTFSTLTVSNMSPEDSSIYLCSDQTSFETQYFGPGTRLLVL.